The rows below give T cell receptor beta chains drawn from one sample of a study of persistence of HIV-infected CD4 T cells. These receptors lack a known antigen. Sequenced by immunoSEQ multiplex PCR; TCRdb stores in-frame clones only, minus some. The profile shows approximately 65,000 clones, approximately 75% of them singletons. Sequencing used CD4+ T cells sorted from PBMCs after roughly 18-hour stimulation, obtained from a patient who received antiretroviral therapy. Receptors were obtained from an adult man with HIV who was CMV-seropositive. The CDR3 runs from the conserved cysteine through the conserved F or W. A D gene is named only where the DNA matches it firmly. Size is stated for part of the rows, as once, few or many counts, or as a class when the clone is expanded.

cdr3_aa	cdr3_nt	v_call	cdr3_length	j_call	clone_size	d_call
CASSPGQGEAFF	TGTGCCAGCAGCCCGGGACAGGGCGAAGCTTTCTTT	TRBV12-3/TRBV12-4	12	TRBJ1-1	NA	TRBD1
CASSDGTANKPQHF	TGTGCCAGTAGTGATGGGACCGCGAATAAGCCCCAGCATTTT	TRBV19	14	TRBJ1-5	NA	NA
CASSESGGRYNEQFF	TGCGCCAGCAGTGAGTCGGGGGGCCGATACAATGAGCAGTTCTTC	TRBV10-1	15	TRBJ2-1	NA	NA
CASSLAGGNTIYF	TGTGCCAGCAGCTTAGCGGGGGGAAACACCATATATTTT	TRBV7-8	13	TRBJ1-3	few	NA
CASSLYDSNQPQHF	TGTGCCAGCAGCTTATATGATAGCAATCAGCCCCAGCATTTT	TRBV6-5	14	TRBJ1-5	NA	NA
CASSPRRTGELFF	TGTGCCAGCTCACCTAGACGCACCGGGGAGCTGTTTTTT	TRBV18	13	TRBJ2-2	few	NA
CATSDYGYQPQHF	TGTGCCACCAGTGATTACGGATATCAGCCCCAGCATTTT	TRBV24-1	13	TRBJ1-5	NA	NA
CASSRTANTEAFF	TGTGCCAGTAGTCGGACAGCGAACACTGAAGCTTTCTTT	TRBV19	13	TRBJ1-1	NA	NA
CASSLLAEKLFF	TGTGCCAGCAGTCTTTTAGCGGAAAAACTGTTTTTT	TRBV28	12	TRBJ1-4	NA	NA
CASSPGSPNEKLFF	TGTGCCAGCAGCCCAGGGTCGCCTAATGAAAAACTGTTTTTT	TRBV7-9	14	TRBJ1-4	NA	NA
CATSPRRNTEAFF	TGTGCCACCAGTCCGCGGAGGAACACTGAAGCTTTCTTT	TRBV6-5	13	TRBJ1-1	NA	NA
CASSQGWPRGTEAFF	TGCGCCAGCAGCCAAGGGTGGCCTCGCGGCACTGAAGCTTTCTTT	TRBV4-1	15	TRBJ1-1	NA	NA
CASSLRDPTGELFF	TGTGCCAGCAGTCTCCGGGACCCCACCGGGGAGCTGTTTTTT	TRBV6-6	14	TRBJ2-2	NA	NA
CASSPSQTQGQYF	TGTGCCAGCAGCCCCTCCCAGACCCAAGGGCAGTATTTT	TRBV3-1/TRBV3-2	13	TRBJ2-3	NA	NA
CSAARQGGTEAFF	TGCAGCGCCGCTCGACAGGGAGGCACTGAAGCTTTCTTT	TRBV29-1	13	TRBJ1-1	NA	TRBD1
CASSYSTLKEQYF	TGTGCCAGCAGTTACTCGACCCTAAAAGAGCAGTACTTC	TRBV6-5	13	TRBJ2-7	NA	NA
CASSDSDSNQPQHF	TGCGCCAGCAGTGATAGTGATAGCAATCAGCCCCAGCATTTT	TRBV10-2	14	TRBJ1-5	NA	NA
CASTRIVSGSEAFF	TGTGCCAGCACTAGAATTGTAAGCGGATCTGAAGCTTTCTTT	TRBV6-5	14	TRBJ1-1	NA	NA
CASSLSGFENIQYF	TGCGCCAGCAGCTTGTCGGGGTTCGAAAACATTCAGTACTTC	TRBV5-1	14	TRBJ2-4	NA	NA
CASSAGRGSGNTIYF	TGTGCCAGCAGCGCCGGTAGGGGATCTGGAAACACCATATATTTT	TRBV9	15	TRBJ1-3	NA	NA
CASRGTPNTGELFF	TGTGCCAGCAGGGGGACACCGAACACCGGGGAGCTGTTTTTT	TRBV7-2	14	TRBJ2-2	NA	NA
CASSLTPTPGALNEKLFF	TGTGCCAGCAGTTTAACCCCTACACCTGGGGCACTAAATGAAAAACTGTTTTTT	TRBV27	18	TRBJ1-4	NA	NA
CASSQVGQGAADTQYF	TGCGCCAGCAGCCAAGTGGGACAGGGGGCAGCAGATACGCAGTATTTT	TRBV4-1	16	TRBJ2-3	NA	TRBD1
CASSPRGGFDTEAFF	TGTGCCAGCAGCCCGAGGGGGGGGTTCGACACTGAAGCTTTCTTT	TRBV5-4	15	TRBJ1-1	NA	NA
CASRRPSRGPGLNHEQYF	TGTGCCAGCCGGAGGCCGTCCAGGGGGCCCGGCCTTAATCACGAGCAGTACTTC	TRBV21-1	18	TRBJ2-7	once	NA
CASHQGVRSTEAFF	TGTGCCAGCCACCAGGGAGTGAGGAGCACTGAAGCTTTCTTT	TRBV18	14	TRBJ1-1	NA	NA
CASSRARMNTEAFF	TGTGCCAGCTCACGCGCACGTATGAACACTGAAGCTTTCTTT	TRBV18	14	TRBJ1-1	NA	NA
CASTPGGTGRTGELFF	TGTGCCAGTACCCCTGGGGGGACAGGGCGCACCGGGGAGCTGTTTTTT	TRBV19	16	TRBJ2-2	NA	TRBD1
CASSARGSYNEQFF	TGTGCCAGCAGCGCGCGGGGGAGCTACAATGAGCAGTTCTTC	TRBV7-6	14	TRBJ2-1	once	TRBD2
CASSLSGGAYEQYF	TGTGCCAGCAGTTTATCAGGGGGCGCCTACGAGCAGTACTTC	TRBV28	14	TRBJ2-7	NA	TRBD1
CAISDSYEQFF	TGTGCCATCAGTGACTCGTATGAGCAGTTCTTC	TRBV10-3	11	TRBJ2-1	NA	NA
CSAIREGAEAFF	TGCAGCGCCATCAGGGAAGGAGCTGAAGCTTTCTTT	TRBV29-1	12	TRBJ1-1	NA	NA
CAISESGTEAGELFF	TGTGCCATCAGTGAGTCCGGGACAGAGGCCGGGGAGCTGTTTTTT	TRBV10-3	15	TRBJ2-2	NA	TRBD1
CASVIYRDSNQPQHF	TGTGCCAGCGTGATTTACAGGGACAGCAATCAGCCCCAGCATTTT	TRBV6-5	15	TRBJ1-5	NA	NA
CASSRDRARNSPLHF	TGTGCCAGTAGTCGGGACAGGGCGCGAAATTCACCCCTCCACTTT	TRBV19	15	TRBJ1-6	few	TRBD1
CASSLDLQNYGYTF	TGCGCCAGCAGCTTGGATTTACAGAACTATGGCTACACCTTC	TRBV5-1	14	TRBJ1-2	few	NA
CASSVGDSPLNTF	TGTGCCAGCAGCGTTGGGGACAGCCCCCTCAACACCTTC	TRBV9	13	TRBJ1-2	NA	TRBD1
CASSSLLKGANEQFF	TGTGCCAGCAGTTCTCTACTTAAAGGGGCCAATGAGCAGTTCTTC	TRBV27	15	TRBJ2-1	NA	NA
CASVRGDTGYTF	TGTGCCAGTGTACGGGGAGACACCGGGTACACCTTC	TRBV19	12	TRBJ1-2	NA	NA
CSVGGSGTGELFF	TGCAGCGTTGGGGGATCGGGCACCGGGGAGCTGTTTTTT	TRBV29-1	13	TRBJ2-2	once	NA
CASSATAGGPRYEQYF	TGTGCCAGCAGTGCGACTGCGGGAGGGCCTCGGTACGAGCAGTACTTC	TRBV9	16	TRBJ2-7	NA	TRBD2
CASSPTPGQGYNEKLFF	TGCGCCAGCAGTCCGACTCCTGGACAGGGTTATAATGAAAAACTGTTTTTT	TRBV5-1	17	TRBJ1-4	NA	TRBD1
CATSKPPNYGYTF	TGTGCCACCAGCAAACCCCCGAACTATGGCTACACCTTC	TRBV15	13	TRBJ1-2	NA	NA
CASSLGVITDTQYF	TGCGCCAGCAGCTTGGGTGTCATCACAGATACGCAGTATTTT	TRBV5-1	14	TRBJ2-3	NA	NA
CASTIFSGANVLTF	TGTGCCAGCACTATATTCTCTGGGGCCAACGTCCTGACTTTC	TRBV7-2	14	TRBJ2-6	NA	NA
CASTPGQPNTGELFF	TGTGCCAGCACCCCTGGACAGCCGAACACCGGGGAGCTGTTTTTT	TRBV6-5	15	TRBJ2-2	NA	NA
CASRPMDRESYGYTF	TGTGCCAGCAGACCGATGGACAGGGAGAGCTATGGCTACACCTTC	TRBV3-1/TRBV3-2	15	TRBJ1-2	NA	TRBD1
CASSQENKRGLYF	TGTGCCAGCAGCCAAGAAAATAAGCGGGGTCTCTACTTC	TRBV3-1/TRBV3-2	13	TRBJ2-5	once	TRBD2
CASSEALRQDDTDTQYF	TGTGCCAGCAGTGAAGCGCTTAGACAGGACGACACAGATACGCAGTATTTT	TRBV6-1	17	TRBJ2-3	NA	NA
CASSLDWRGGQLAQYF	TGTGCCAGCAGCTTAGATTGGCGGGGGGGCCAGTTGGCGCAGTATTTT	TRBV7-2	16	TRBJ2-3	NA	TRBD2
CASSQWEWGYQETQYF	TGCGCCAGCAGTCAATGGGAGTGGGGGTACCAAGAGACCCAGTACTTC	TRBV23-1	16	TRBJ2-5	NA	NA
CASSYSAGGPNNEQFF	TGCGCCAGCAGCTATTCGGCGGGGGGGCCGAACAATGAGCAGTTCTTC	TRBV4-1	16	TRBJ2-1	NA	TRBD2
CASRGTGSRLSPQHF	TGTGCCAGTAGGGGGACAGGGAGTCGCCTCAGCCCCCAGCATTTT	TRBV19	15	TRBJ1-5	NA	TRBD1
CASSSGQPYQETQYF	TGTGCCAGCAGCTCTGGCCAGCCGTACCAAGAGACCCAGTACTTC	TRBV5-8	15	TRBJ2-5	NA	NA
CASSQARMGRGNTDTQYF	TGCGCCAGCAGCCAAGCAAGAATGGGGCGGGGGAACACAGATACGCAGTATTTT	TRBV4-1	18	TRBJ2-3	NA	TRBD2
CASSSSAGGPSYEQYF	TGTGCCAGCAGTTCTTCAGCGGGGGGCCCTTCCTACGAGCAGTACTTC	TRBV28	16	TRBJ2-7	few	TRBD2
CASSQGKVSEQYF	TGTGCCAGCAGCCAAGGAAAGGTCTCCGAGCAGTACTTC	TRBV3-1/TRBV3-2	13	TRBJ2-7	few	NA
CASSELVAYEQYF	TGTGCCAGCAGTGAATTAGTCGCCTACGAGCAGTACTTC	TRBV6-1	13	TRBJ2-7	NA	NA
CASSQVIGSSGNTIYF	TGTGCCAGCAGCCAAGTCATCGGATCATCTGGAAACACCATATATTTT	TRBV4-2	16	TRBJ1-3	NA	NA
CASSLRQGNQPQHF	TGTGCCAGCAGCTTGAGACAGGGCAATCAGCCCCAGCATTTT	TRBV7-2	14	TRBJ1-5	NA	NA